These 10 T cell receptor beta chains originate from one sample sequenced in a study of blood T cell repertoires in COVID-19. Only in-frame clones appear in the TCRdb table, and some are missing; sequencing was by immunoSEQ multiplex PCR. This sample has about 66,000 clones, with about 86% found just once. The sequencing sample was made of peripheral blood. The source of these receptors is a man over 45 with active COVID-19.

This chain joins TRBV3-1 (or the pseudogene TRBV3-2) and TRBJ2-7; possibly TRBD2 for D (5 bases). The CDR3 runs 13 residues. Germline V gives CDR1 LGHDT, CDR2 YNNKEL (reference sequence). V lost 2 bases to trimming and J lost 6 bases, with 11 bases between them. The CDR3 coding sequence is TGTGCCAGCAGCCAACTCGGCCGGGGCGAGCAGTACTTC. Translated, it gives CASSQLGRGEQYF.

The CDR3 sequence: CASSLSGSTTEAFF. The DNA of the CDR3 is TGTGCCAGCAGTTTATCCGGGTCAACGACTGAAGCTTTCTTT. The chain uses TRBV27 and TRBJ1-1; no reliable D call. Germline V gene sequence: CDR1 MNHEY, CDR2 SMNVEV (reference sequence). This CDR3 is built from 14 residues. Deletions cut 0 bases from V and 5 bases from J, with 10 bases between.

The V gene is TRBV30, the J gene TRBJ1-3, with D maybe TRBD1 (6 bases). This CDR3 contains 15 residues. CDR1 and CDR2 from the germline V gene are GTSNPN and SVGIG (reference sequence). Trimming pared 5 bases from V and 0 bases from J, leaving 14 bases between. CDR3 nucleotide sequence: TGTGCCTGGGGGGGCCCCTACAACTCTGGAAACACCATATATTTT. This gives the protein CAWGGPYNSGNTIYF.

The chain joins TRBV9 to TRBJ2-7; 10 nucleotides line up with TRBD2. The CDR3 runs to 17 residues. Germline loops: CDR1 SGDLS, CDR2 YYNGEE. V shed 1 base, J shed 5 bases, and the junction held 12 bases outside the gene matches. This CDR3 is CASSVSPQLAGPNEQYV. In DNA, the CDR3 is TGTGCCAGCAGCGTATCCCCCCAACTAGCGGGGCCGAACGAGCAGTACGTC.

The chain couples TRBV7-9 to TRBJ2-1; 8 nucleotides line up with TRBD2. This CDR3 region has 16 residues. The V gene's germline CDR1 is SEHNR and CDR2 FQNEAQ (reference sequence). After removal of 3 bases from V and 8 bases from J, the junction contained 12 bases not matched to a gene. This CDR3 is CASSLDTRLANDEQFF. Written as DNA, the CDR3 is TGTGCCAGCAGCTTGGACACGCGACTAGCGAACGATGAGCAGTTCTTC.

The V and J genes are TRBV3-1 (or the pseudogene TRBV3-2) and TRBJ2-7; perhaps TRBD2 as D (6 bases). CDR3 size: 14 residues. Trimming took off 4 bases at V and 0 bases at J, with 10 bases between the two ends. The germline V gene encodes CDR1 LGHDT and CDR2 YNNKEL (reference sequence). CDR3 region: CASSRDLTSYEQYV. The CDR3 nucleotides are TGTGCCAGCAGCCGGGACTTAACCTCCTACGAGCAGTACGTC.

The CDR3 DNA reads TGTGCCAGCAGCGTAGGCGATGTAGATACGCAGTATTTT. Amino acids: CASSVGDVDTQYF. This chain uses TRBV9 with TRBJ2-3, with D unclear. The ends were cut back, 0 bases at V and 5 bases at J, with 7 bases in the middle. Germline CDR1 is SGDLS and CDR2 is YYNGEE. The CDR3 runs 13 residues.

The chain uses TRBV4-1 and TRBJ2-2, with 8 bases that match TRBD2. The CDR3 is 17 amino acids. V was clipped by 0 bases and J by 2 bases; unmatched bases: 5. Germline CDR1 reads MGHRA; CDR2 reads YSYEKL. The CDR3 sequence is CASSQDVAGGNTGELFF. The CDR3 DNA follows: TGCGCCAGCAGCCAAGATGTGGCGGGGGGCAACACCGGGGAGCTGTTTTTT.

This clone was picked up a small number of times. The chain combines TRBV5-6 with TRBJ1-2; 7 nucleotides line up with TRBD1. This CDR3 is built from 15 residues. The germline gives CDR1 SGHDT, CDR2 YYEEEE. The V and J ends lost 5 bases and 8 bases, in that order; junction bases with no gene match: 15. The CDR3 sequence: CASRSDRAVDWGYTF. The CDR3 DNA follows: TGTGCCAGCAGATCAGACAGGGCGGTTGACTGGGGCTACACCTTC. Using reference TRBV5-6 and TRBJ1-2 for the parts outside the CDR3, the full variable domain is DAGVTQSPTHLIKTRGQQVTLRCSPKSGHDTVSWYQQALGQGPQFIFQYYEEEERQRGNFPDRFSGHQFPNYSSELNVNALLLGDSALYLCASRSDRAVDWGYTFGSGTRLTVV.

This chain uses TRBV7-7 with TRBJ1-3; 7 positions agree with TRBD1. Germline V gene lookup returns CDR1 SSHAT and CDR2 FNYEAQ (reference sequence). The CDR3 has 14 residues. With V trimmed by 5 bases and J by 2 bases, 3 bases remained unmatched. CDR3 sequence reads: CASSAGTAGNTIYF. CDR3 bases: TGTGCCAGCAGCGCAGGGACAGCTGGAAACACCATATATTTT.